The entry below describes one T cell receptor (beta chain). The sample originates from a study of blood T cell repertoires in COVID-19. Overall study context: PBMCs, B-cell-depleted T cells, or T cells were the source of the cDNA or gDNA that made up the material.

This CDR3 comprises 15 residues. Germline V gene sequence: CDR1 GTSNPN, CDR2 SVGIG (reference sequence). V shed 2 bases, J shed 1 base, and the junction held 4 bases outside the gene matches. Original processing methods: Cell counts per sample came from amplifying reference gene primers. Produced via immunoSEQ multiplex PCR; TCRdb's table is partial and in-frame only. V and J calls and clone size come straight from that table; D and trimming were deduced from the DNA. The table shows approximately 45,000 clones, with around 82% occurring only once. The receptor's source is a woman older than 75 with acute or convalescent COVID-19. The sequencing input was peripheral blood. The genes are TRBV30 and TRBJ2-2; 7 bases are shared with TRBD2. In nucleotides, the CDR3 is TGTGCCTGGAGTCAGGGAGGGTGGAACACCGGGGAGCTGTTTTTT. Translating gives CAWSQGGWNTGELFF.